This entry lists 10 T cell receptor beta chains sequenced from one sample in a study of radiotherapy plus CTLA-4 blockade in lung cancer. Produced via immunoSEQ multiplex PCR; TCRdb's table is partial and in-frame only. The sample contains around 110,000 clones, about 87% of which appear only once. The source material was peripheral blood, sampled from a patient treated with radiotherapy plus ipilimumab. The receptors derive from a human donor with non-small cell lung cancer that progressed on radiotherapy plus ipilimumab.

V usage is TRBV18 and J usage is TRBJ2-4; no firm D call. This CDR3 comprises 15 residues. Trimming shortened V by 3 bases and J by 2 bases, and 11 bases separated the two germline ends. Germline V gene lookup returns CDR1 KGHSH and CDR2 LQKENI. CDR3 in amino acids: CASSPETLPKNIQYF. The CDR3, as DNA: TGTGCCAGCTCACCCGAGACACTTCCCAAAAACATTCAGTACTTC.

The chain carries TRBV29-1 and TRBJ2-2; 9 positions match TRBD1. This CDR3 is 15 amino acids long. Per germline, CDR1 SQVTM and CDR2 ANQGSEA. Unmatched junction bases numbered 6, after V lost 2 bases and J lost 5 bases. CDR3 nucleotide sequence: TGCAGCGTTGAAAAACAGGGGGCTGGAACCGGGGAGCTGTTTTTT. Residues: CSVEKQGAGTGELFF.

This chain uses TRBV4-1 with TRBJ2-1; TRBD2 might be the D (6 bases). V shed 1 base and J shed 2 bases, with 9 bases lying between them. CDR3 length: 15 residues. The germline CDR1 and CDR2 sequences are MGHRA and YSYEKL. The CDR3 here is CASSQASVTYNEQFF. The DNA of the CDR3 is TGCGCCAGCAGCCAAGCTAGCGTCACCTACAATGAGCAGTTCTTC.

The chain recombines TRBV5-1 with TRBJ2-3; D perhaps matches TRBD1 (6 bases). CDR3 length equals 14 residues. The germline V gene encodes CDR1 SGHRS and CDR2 YFSETQ. V was clipped by 0 bases and J by 5 bases, with 10 bases between them. The CDR3 loop reads CASSLGGGIDTQYF. The CDR3 coding sequence is TGCGCCAGCAGCTTGGGAGGGGGAATAGATACGCAGTATTTT.

This chain uses TRBV7-2 with TRBJ1-3, with D perhaps TRBD1 (6 bases). CDR3 size: 14 residues. The V and J ends lost 4 bases and 12 bases respectively, with 19 bases between them. CDR1 SGHTA and CDR2 FQGNSA come from the germline V gene. CDR3 coding DNA: TGTGCCAGCAGCTCAGACGGACAGCGTGTCGGCATATATTTT. Amino acids: CASSSDGQRVGIYF.

The V call is TRBV5-4, the J call TRBJ1-2; a possible D gene is TRBD1 (5 bases). In germline, CDR1 is SGHNT, CDR2 YYREEE (reference sequence). There are 15 residues in the CDR3. V was shortened by 6 bases and J by 6 bases, with 21 bases between the two germline ends. The CDR3 region is CASTTFLGGLDGYTF. CDR3 coding DNA: TGTGCCAGCACCACTTTCCTGGGGGGGTTAGATGGCTACACCTTC.

The chain carries TRBV6-1 and TRBJ1-5, with a weak D call TRBD1 (6 bases). The CDR3 extends over 14 amino acids. The V end was cut by 6 bases, the J end by 5 bases, with 14 bases between. Germline lookup yields CDR1 MNHNS and CDR2 SASEGT. The DNA of the CDR3 is TGTGCCAGCAGCACCAGGGGTCTTGATCAGCCCCAGCATTTT. Its protein product is CASSTRGLDQPQHF.

This chain links TRBV6-1 with TRBJ2-7, with D perhaps TRBD1 (5 bases). V was trimmed by 2 bases and J by 0 bases, leaving 17 bases between them. This CDR3 is built from 17 residues. Per germline, CDR1 MNHNS and CDR2 SASEGT. The CDR3 reads CASSEWFVTGHSYEQYF. For the CDR3, the DNA is TGTGCCAGCAGTGAATGGTTTGTTACAGGTCACTCCTACGAGCAGTACTTC.

The CDR3 coding sequence is TGTGCCAGCAGTACAGGGGGCTCCCTTGAAAAACTGTTTTTT. Translation gives CASSTGGSLEKLFF. V and J are TRBV6-1 and TRBJ1-4; the match to TRBD1 covers 9 bases. CDR1 and CDR2 (germline): MNHNS, SASEGT. The CDR3 consists of 14 residues. J lost 7 bases, V lost 5 bases, and 5 bases had no gene match.

The chain combines TRBV4-2 with TRBJ1-4; TRBD1 aligns across 8 bases. The germline CDR1 and CDR2 sequences are LGHNA and YNFKEQ. With V trimmed by 3 bases and J by 5 bases, 5 bases remained unmatched. CDR3 length equals 15 residues. CDR3 residues: CASSQRTGLNEKLFF. The CDR3 DNA follows: TGTGCCAGCAGCCAGCGGACAGGGTTGAATGAAAAACTGTTTTTT.